The present TCR beta chain was sequenced within a study of cytotoxic CD8 clonotypes in ibrutinib-treated CLL. A remark on this clone: Its antigen is unidentified.

Libraries were prepared by immunoSEQ multiplex PCR; TCRdb keeps only in-frame clonotypes and omits some of them. The table includes 150,000 or so clones, around 81% detected once. Per the germline V gene, CDR1 is GTSNPN and CDR2 is SVGIG (reference sequence). The CDR3 length is 12 residues. Trimming removed 2 bases from V and 2 bases from J, with 4 bases in between. General study points: Exceeding age-matched healthy donors, baseline clonality also tracked the counts of circulating CD8+ T cells. Public clonotypes, an uncommon group, contracted or remained stable on treatment.

The rearrangement uses TRBV30 and TRBJ1-5; D is unclear. This TCR was sampled from a human donor with chronic lymphocytic leukemia. The sample in question was PBMCs, obtained after 36 months of ibrutinib treatment. This chain's CDR3 is CAWSRRNQPQHF. CDR3 in DNA: TGTGCCTGGAGTAGACGCAATCAGCCCCAGCATTTT.